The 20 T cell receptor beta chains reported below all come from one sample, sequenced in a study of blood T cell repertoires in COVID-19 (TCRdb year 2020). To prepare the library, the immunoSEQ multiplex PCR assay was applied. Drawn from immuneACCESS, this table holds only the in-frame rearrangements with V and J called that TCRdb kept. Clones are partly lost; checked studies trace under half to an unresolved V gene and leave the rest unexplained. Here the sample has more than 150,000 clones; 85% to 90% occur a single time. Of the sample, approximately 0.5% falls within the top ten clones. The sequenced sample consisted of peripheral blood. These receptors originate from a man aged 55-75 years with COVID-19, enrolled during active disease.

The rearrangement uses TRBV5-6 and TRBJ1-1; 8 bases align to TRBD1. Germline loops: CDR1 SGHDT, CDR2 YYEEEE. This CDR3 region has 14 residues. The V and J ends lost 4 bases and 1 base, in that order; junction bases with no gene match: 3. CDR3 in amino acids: CASSRTGKNTEAFF. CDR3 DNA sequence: TGTGCCAGCAGCCGGACAGGGAAGAACACTGAAGCTTTCTTT. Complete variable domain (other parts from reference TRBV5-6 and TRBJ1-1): DAGVTQSPTHLIKTRGQQVTLRCSPKSGHDTVSWYQQALGQGPQFIFQYYEEEERQRGNFPDRFSGHQFPNYSSELNVNALLLGDSALYLCASSRTGKNTEAFFGQGTRLTVV.

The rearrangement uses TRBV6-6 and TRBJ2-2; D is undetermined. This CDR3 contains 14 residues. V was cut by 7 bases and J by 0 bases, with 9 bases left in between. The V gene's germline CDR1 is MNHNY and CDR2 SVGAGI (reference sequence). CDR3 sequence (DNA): TGTGCCAGCACTAGTACAACGAACACCGGGGAGCTGTTTTTT. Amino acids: CASTSTTNTGELFF.

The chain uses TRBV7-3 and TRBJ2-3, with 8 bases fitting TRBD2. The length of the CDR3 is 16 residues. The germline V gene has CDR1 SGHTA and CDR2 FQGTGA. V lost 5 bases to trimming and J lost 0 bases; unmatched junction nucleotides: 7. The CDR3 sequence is CASSPGTSRSTDTQYF. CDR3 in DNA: TGTGCCAGCAGCCCCGGGACTAGTAGGAGCACAGATACGCAGTATTTT. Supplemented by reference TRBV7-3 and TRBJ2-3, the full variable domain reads GAGVSQTPSNKVTEKGKYVELRCDPISGHTALYWYRQSLGQGPEFLIYFQGTGAADDSGLPNDRFFAVRPEGSVSTLKIQRTERGDSAVYLCASSPGTSRSTDTQYFGPGTRLTVL.

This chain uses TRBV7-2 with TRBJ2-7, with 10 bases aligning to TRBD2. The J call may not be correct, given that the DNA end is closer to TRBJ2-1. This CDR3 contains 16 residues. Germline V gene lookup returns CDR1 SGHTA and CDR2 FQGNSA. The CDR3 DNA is TGTGCCAGCAGCTTAGCGGCTAGCGGGAGAGACAATGAGCAGTTCTTC. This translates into CASSLAASGRDNEQFF.

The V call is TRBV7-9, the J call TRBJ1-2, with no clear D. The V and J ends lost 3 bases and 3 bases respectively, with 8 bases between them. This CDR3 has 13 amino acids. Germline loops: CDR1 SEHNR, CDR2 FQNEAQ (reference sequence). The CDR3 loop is CASSFSADYGYTF. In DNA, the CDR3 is TGTGCCAGCAGCTTCAGCGCGGACTATGGCTACACCTTC.

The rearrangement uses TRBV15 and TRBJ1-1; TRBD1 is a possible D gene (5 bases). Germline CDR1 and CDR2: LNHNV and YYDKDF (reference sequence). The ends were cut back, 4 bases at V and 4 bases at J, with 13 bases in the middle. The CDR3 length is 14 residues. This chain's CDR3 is CATSKPRGSTEAFF. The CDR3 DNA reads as TGTGCCACCAGCAAACCCCGGGGGAGCACTGAAGCTTTCTTT.

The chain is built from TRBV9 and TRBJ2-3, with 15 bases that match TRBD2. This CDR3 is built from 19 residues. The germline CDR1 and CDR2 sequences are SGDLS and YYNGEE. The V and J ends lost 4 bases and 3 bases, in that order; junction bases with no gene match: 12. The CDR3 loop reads CASSPYAGTSGRKTDTQYF. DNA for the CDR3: TGTGCCAGCAGCCCCTATGCCGGGACTAGCGGGAGGAAAACAGATACGCAGTATTTT.

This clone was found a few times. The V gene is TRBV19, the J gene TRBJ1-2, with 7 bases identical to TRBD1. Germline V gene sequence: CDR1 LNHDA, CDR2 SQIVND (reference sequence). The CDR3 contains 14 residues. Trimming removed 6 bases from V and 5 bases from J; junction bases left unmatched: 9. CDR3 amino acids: CASRQRGGGYGYTF. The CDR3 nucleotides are TGTGCCAGTAGGCAGAGAGGGGGCGGATATGGCTACACCTTC.

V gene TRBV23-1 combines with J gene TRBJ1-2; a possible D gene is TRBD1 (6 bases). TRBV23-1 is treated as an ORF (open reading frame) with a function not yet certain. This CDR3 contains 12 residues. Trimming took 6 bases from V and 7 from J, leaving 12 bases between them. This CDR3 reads CASSPQGFGYTF. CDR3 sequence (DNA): TGCGCCAGCAGCCCACAGGGTTTTGGCTACACCTTC.

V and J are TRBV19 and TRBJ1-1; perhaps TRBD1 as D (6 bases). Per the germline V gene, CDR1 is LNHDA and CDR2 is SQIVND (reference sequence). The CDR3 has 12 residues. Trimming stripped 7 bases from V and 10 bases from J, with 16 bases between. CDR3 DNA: TGTGCCAGTAAGGGACTACAGGGTACAGCTTTCTTT. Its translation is CASKGLQGTAFF.

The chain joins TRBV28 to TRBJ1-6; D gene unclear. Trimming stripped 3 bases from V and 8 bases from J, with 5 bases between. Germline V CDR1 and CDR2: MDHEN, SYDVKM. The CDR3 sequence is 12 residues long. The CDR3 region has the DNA TGTGCCAGCAGTTTTGGCCATTCACCCCTCCACTTT. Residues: CASSFGHSPLHF.

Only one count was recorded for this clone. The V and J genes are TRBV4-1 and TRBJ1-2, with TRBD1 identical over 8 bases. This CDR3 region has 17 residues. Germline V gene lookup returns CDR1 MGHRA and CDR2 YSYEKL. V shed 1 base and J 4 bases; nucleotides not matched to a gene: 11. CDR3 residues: CASSQVEVTGVGYGYTF. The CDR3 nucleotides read TGCGCCAGCAGCCAAGTCGAAGTGACAGGGGTTGGCTATGGCTACACCTTC.

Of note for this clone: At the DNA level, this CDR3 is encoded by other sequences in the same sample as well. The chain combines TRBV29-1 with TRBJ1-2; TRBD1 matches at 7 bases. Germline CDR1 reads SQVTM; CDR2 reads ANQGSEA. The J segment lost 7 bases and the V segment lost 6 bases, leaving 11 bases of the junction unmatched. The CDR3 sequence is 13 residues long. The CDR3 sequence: CSVALDRVGGYTF. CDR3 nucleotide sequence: TGCAGCGTCGCCCTAGACAGGGTGGGTGGCTACACCTTC.

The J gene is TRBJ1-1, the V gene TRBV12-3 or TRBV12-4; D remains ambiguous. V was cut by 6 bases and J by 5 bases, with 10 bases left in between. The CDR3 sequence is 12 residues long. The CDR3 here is CASSQAGTEAFF. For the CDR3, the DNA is TGTGCCAGCAGCCAAGCGGGTACTGAAGCTTTCTTT.

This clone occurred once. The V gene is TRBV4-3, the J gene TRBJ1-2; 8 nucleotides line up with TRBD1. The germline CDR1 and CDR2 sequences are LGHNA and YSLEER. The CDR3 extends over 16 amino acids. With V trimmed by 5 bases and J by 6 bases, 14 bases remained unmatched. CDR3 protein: CASSLLAGGDGDGYTF. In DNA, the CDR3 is TGCGCCAGCAGCTTGCTAGCAGGGGGCGATGGGGATGGCTACACCTTC.

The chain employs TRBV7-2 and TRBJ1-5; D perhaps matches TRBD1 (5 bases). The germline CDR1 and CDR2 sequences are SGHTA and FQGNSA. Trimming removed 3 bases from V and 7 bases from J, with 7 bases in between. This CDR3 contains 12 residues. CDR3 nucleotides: TGTGCCAGCAGCTTTCGGGGGCAGCCCCAGCATTTT. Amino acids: CASSFRGQPQHF.

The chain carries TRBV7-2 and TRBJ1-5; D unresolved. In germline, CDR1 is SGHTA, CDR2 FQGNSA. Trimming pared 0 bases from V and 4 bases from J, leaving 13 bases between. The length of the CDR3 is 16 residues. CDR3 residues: CASSLAGIQLNQPQHF. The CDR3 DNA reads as TGTGCCAGCAGCTTAGCAGGAATCCAACTAAATCAGCCCCAGCATTTT.

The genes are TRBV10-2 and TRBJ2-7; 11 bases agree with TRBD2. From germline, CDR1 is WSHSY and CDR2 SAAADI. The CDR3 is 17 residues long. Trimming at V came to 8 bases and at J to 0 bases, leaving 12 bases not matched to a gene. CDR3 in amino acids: CASGFSGRADGSYEQYF. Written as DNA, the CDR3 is TGCGCCAGCGGCTTTAGCGGGAGGGCCGACGGCTCCTACGAGCAGTACTTC.

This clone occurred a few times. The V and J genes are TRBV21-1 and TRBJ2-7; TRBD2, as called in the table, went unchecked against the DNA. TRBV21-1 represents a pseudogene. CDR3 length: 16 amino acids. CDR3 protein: CASSKSPPGGEVEQYF. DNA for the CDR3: TGTGCCAGCAGCAAATCCCCGCCGGGGGGCGAAGTCGAGCAGTACTTC.

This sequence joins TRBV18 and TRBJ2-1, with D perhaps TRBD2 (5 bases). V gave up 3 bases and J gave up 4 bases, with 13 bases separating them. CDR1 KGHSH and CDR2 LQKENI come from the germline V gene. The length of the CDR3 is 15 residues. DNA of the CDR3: TGTGCCAGCTCACCTCTGCGGGCGGTTTACAATGAGCAGTTCTTC. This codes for CASSPLRAVYNEQFF.